The clone carrying this TCR beta chain was observed a single time. Its specificity is unknown. This entry comes from a study of cytomegalovirus exposure and HLA in healthy donors. Whole-study results and caveats: It was reported that the classifier diagnosed cytomegalovirus status with high specificity and sensitivity in both the original and validation cohorts. Most TCRs appeared rarely, but some public TCRs recurred in many donors.

The CDR3 is 14 residues long. V dropped 6 bases and J dropped 0 bases, with 12 bases sitting between them. Germline V gives CDR1 MNHNS, CDR2 SASEGT. TCRdb's table, derived via immunoSEQ multiplex PCR, lists solely in-frame clones and lacks some. The repertoire holds a few hundred thousand clones, approximately 84% seen once, with 12% in the top ten. Sequenced input: PBMCs. This receptor was identified in a man aged 18-30 years in good health and CMV-seropositive. This sequence joins TRBV6-1 and TRBJ2-7, with D unresolved. CDR3 coding DNA: TGTGCCAGCAGGATAAACTACTCCTCCTACGAGCAGTACTTC. Translation: CASRINYSSYEQYF.